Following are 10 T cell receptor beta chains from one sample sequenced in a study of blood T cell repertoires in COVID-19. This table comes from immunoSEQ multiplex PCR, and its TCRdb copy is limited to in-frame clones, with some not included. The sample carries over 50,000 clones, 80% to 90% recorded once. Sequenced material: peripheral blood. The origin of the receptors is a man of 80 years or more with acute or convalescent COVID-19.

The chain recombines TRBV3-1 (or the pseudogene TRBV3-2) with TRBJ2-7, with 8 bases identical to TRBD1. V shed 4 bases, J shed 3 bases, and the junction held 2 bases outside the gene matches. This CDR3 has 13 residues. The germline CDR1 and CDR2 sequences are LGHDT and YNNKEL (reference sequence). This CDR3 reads CASSRTGGYEQYF. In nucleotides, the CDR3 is TGTGCCAGCAGCCGTACAGGGGGCTACGAGCAGTACTTC.

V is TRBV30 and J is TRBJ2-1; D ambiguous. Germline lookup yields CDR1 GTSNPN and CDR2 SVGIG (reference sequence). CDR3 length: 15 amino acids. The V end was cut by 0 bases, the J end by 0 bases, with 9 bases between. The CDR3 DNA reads TGTGCCTGGAGTGTATTGGCAGGCTCCTACAATGAGCAGTTCTTC. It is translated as CAWSVLAGSYNEQFF.

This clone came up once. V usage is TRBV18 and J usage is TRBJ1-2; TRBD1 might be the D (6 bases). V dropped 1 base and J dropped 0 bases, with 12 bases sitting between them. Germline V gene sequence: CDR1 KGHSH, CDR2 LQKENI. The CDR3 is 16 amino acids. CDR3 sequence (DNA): TGTGCCAGCTCACCACTCCGGGACACAACTAACTATGGCTACACCTTC. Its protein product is CASSPLRDTTNYGYTF. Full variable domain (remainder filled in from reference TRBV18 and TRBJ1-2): NAGVMQNPRHLVRRRGQEARLRCSPMKGHSHVYWYRQLPEEGLKFMVYLQKENIIDESGMPKERFSAEFPKEGPSILRIQQVVRGDSAAYFCASSPLRDTTNYGYTFGSGTRLTVV.

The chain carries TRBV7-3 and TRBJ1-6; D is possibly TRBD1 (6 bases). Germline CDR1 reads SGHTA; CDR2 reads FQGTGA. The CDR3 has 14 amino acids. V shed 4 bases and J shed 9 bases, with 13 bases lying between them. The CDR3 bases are TGTGCCAGCAGCTCGAGGGGGTACGGTTCACCCCTCCACTTT. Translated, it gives CASSSRGYGSPLHF.

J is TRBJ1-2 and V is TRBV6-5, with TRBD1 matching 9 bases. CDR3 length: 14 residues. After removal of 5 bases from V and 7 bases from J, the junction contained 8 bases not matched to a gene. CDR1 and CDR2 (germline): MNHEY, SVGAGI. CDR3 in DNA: TGTGCCAGCAGTCGAGCGGGGACAGGGAGTGGCTACACCTTC. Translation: CASSRAGTGSGYTF.

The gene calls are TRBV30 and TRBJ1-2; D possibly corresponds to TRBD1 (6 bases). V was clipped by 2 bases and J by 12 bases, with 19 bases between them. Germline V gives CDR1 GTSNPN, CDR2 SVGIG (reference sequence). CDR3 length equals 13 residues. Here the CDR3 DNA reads TGTGCCTGGAGTACCCGGGGGGCCGCCACTAACACCTTC. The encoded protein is CAWSTRGAATNTF.

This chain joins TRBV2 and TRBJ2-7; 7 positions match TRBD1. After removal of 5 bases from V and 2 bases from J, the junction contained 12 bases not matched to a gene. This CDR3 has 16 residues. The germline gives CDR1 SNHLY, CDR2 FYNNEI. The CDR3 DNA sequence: TGTGCCAGCAGTTACCAAAACAGGGGTATTGCCTACGAGCAGTACTTC. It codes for CASSYQNRGIAYEQYF.

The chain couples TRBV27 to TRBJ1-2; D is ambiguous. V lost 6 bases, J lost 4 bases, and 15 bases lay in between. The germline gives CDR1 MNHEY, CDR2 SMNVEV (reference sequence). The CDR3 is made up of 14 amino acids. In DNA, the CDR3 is TGTGCCAGCAGACACCGGGATTTCATCTATGGCTACACCTTC. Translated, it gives CASRHRDFIYGYTF.

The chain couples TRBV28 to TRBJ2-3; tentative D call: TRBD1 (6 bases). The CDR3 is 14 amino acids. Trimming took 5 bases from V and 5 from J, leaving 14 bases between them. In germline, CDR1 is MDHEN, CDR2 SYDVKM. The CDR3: CASSGAGVQDTQYF. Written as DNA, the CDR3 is TGTGCCAGCAGTGGGGCAGGGGTTCAAGATACGCAGTATTTT.

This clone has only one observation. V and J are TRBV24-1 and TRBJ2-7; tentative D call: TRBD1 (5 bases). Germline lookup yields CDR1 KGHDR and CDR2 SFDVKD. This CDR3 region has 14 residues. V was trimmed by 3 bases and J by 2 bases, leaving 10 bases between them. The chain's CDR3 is CATSDPGFPYEQYF. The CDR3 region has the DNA TGTGCCACCAGTGATCCAGGGTTTCCCTACGAGCAGTACTTC.